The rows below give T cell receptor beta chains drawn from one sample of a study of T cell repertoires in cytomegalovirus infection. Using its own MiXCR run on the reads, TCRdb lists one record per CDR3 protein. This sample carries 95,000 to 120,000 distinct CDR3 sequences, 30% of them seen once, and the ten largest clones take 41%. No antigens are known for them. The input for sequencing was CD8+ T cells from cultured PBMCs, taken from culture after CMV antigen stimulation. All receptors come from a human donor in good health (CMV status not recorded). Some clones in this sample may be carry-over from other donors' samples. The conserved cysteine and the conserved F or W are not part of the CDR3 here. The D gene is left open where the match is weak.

CDR3: ASSSPGRAGELF; D: .; J: TRBJ2-2; V: TRBV27
CDR3: ASSTPPAGGQETQY; D: .; J: TRBJ2-5; V: TRBV27
CDR3: ASSLAGGPGGTQY; D: TRBD2; J: TRBJ2-5; V: TRBV7-2
CDR3: ASSSATAIYNEQF; D: .; J: TRBJ2-1; V: TRBV27
CDR3: ASSQDEGQNTEAF; D: .; J: TRBJ1-1; V: TRBV3-1
CDR3: ASSPGGLAGVYNEQF; D: TRBD2; J: TRBJ2-1; V: TRBV6-6
CDR3: ASSPGQGSNEQF; D: TRBD1; J: TRBJ2-1; V: TRBV6-5
CDR3: SVEDLGGGDAGYT; D: .; J: TRBJ1-2; V: TRBV29-1
CDR3: ASSRYPGQGPQPYEQY; D: .; J: TRBJ2-7; V: TRBV6-6
CDR3: ASSLPSGTGSFGEQF; D: TRBD1; J: TRBJ2-1; V: TRBV7-8
CDR3: ASSPSWGLYEQY; D: .; J: TRBJ2-7; V: TRBV27
CDR3: ATSPTGNQPQH; D: .; J: TRBJ1-5; V: TRBV24-1
CDR3: SARPDGVGGYT; D: .; J: TRBJ1-2; V: TRBV20-1
CDR3: AINQGGVGNAGELF; D: .; J: TRBJ2-2; V: TRBV10-3
CDR3: ASSLVSVAAGEAF; D: .; J: TRBJ1-1; V: TRBV7-2
CDR3: ASSLSPGDGRFRGYT; D: .; J: TRBJ1-2; V: TRBV27
CDR3: ASSFAPYGYT; D: .; J: TRBJ1-2; V: TRBV7-2
CDR3: ASGSGGVADGNEQF; D: TRBD2; J: TRBJ2-1; V: TRBV12-5
CDR3: ASLDVDSPYEQY; D: .; J: TRBJ2-7; V: TRBV7-2
CDR3: ASSRAGTGIQPQH; D: .; J: TRBJ1-5; V: TRBV7-6
CDR3: AISETGPHSTDTQY; D: .; J: TRBJ2-3; V: TRBV10-3
CDR3: ASSSAGHLTAGYQPQH; D: .; J: TRBJ1-5; V: TRBV19
CDR3: ASSPGTLNTIY; D: .; J: TRBJ1-3; V: TRBV7-9
CDR3: ASSQVIQNYEQY; D: .; J: TRBJ2-7; V: TRBV4-1
CDR3: ASSSASTDTQY; D: .; J: TRBJ2-3; V: TRBV6-5
CDR3: ASSPPATSGGMGETQY; D: TRBD2; J: TRBJ2-5; V: TRBV18
CDR3: ASSQEERGGYLEQF; D: TRBD2; J: TRBJ2-1; V: TRBV3-1
CDR3: ASSPRFVVESSYEQY; D: .; J: TRBJ2-7; V: TRBV7-2
CDR3: ASTPAGTANQPQH; D: TRBD1; J: TRBJ1-5; V: TRBV6-2/TRBV6-3
CDR3: ASRSGNQPQH; D: .; J: TRBJ1-5; V: TRBV28
CDR3: ASSLLGGYNEQF; D: .; J: TRBJ2-1; V: TRBV5-6
CDR3: ATSRQGRGLNTEAF; D: TRBD1; J: TRBJ1-1; V: TRBV15
CDR3: SAQGQEYGYT; D: TRBD1; J: TRBJ1-2; V: TRBV20-1
CDR3: ASSYSSSATNEKLF; D: .; J: TRBJ1-4; V: TRBV4-3
CDR3: ASSIGQSNQPQH; D: .; J: TRBJ1-5; V: TRBV19
CDR3: ASGFGDAEAF; D: .; J: TRBJ1-1; V: TRBV19
CDR3: ASSLIWAADYGYT; D: .; J: TRBJ1-2; V: TRBV11-2
CDR3: ASSILKGSEAF; D: .; J: TRBJ1-1; V: TRBV19
CDR3: ASSHDSSRTDTQY; D: .; J: TRBJ2-3; V: TRBV28
CDR3: ASSLRTGTMNTEAF; D: TRBD1; J: TRBJ1-1; V: TRBV19
CDR3: SARGVVRPSGGYT; D: .; J: TRBJ1-2; V: TRBV20-1
CDR3: AISGLGQGVGEQY; D: TRBD1; J: TRBJ2-7; V: TRBV10-3